This T cell receptor beta chain came from a study of cytomegalovirus exposure and HLA in healthy donors. General study results and limits: An analysis was carried out later, and it reportedly showed fewer N-insertions in an Asian-associated ancestry cluster than the roughly 700-donor mean.

PCR involved 60 Vbeta and 13 Jbeta primers. Profiling relied on immunoSEQ multiplex PCR, and the TCRdb table lists in-frame clones only, not all of them. The sample lists roughly 200,000 clones; around 74% were seen once. Per the germline V gene, CDR1 is SGDLS and CDR2 is YYNGEE. V was cut by 3 bases and J by 6 bases, with 11 bases left in between. The CDR3 runs 13 residues. On this clone itself: Antigen specificity is unknown.

This sequence joins TRBV9 and TRBJ2-3; D possibly corresponds to TRBD1 (5 bases). The receptor was derived from a girl between 10 and 17 years old in good health and CMV-seropositive. The sample consisted of PBMCs. This CDR3 is CASSGSTVDTQYF. The CDR3 DNA is TGTGCCAGCAGCGGTTCGACAGTCGATACGCAGTATTTT.